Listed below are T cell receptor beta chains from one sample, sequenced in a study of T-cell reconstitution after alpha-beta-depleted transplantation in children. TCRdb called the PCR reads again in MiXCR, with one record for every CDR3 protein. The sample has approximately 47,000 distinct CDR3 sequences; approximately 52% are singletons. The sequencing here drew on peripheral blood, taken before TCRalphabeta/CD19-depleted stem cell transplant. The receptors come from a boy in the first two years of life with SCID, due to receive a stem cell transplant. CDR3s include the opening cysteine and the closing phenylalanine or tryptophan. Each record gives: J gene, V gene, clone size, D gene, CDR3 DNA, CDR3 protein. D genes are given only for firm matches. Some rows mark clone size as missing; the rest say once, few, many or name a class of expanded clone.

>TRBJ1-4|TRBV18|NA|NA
TGTGCCAGCTCACCACCAGCAACTAATGAAAAACTGTTTTTT
CASSPPATNEKLFF
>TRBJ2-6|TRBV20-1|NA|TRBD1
TGCAGTGCTTCCCGACAGGGGGACTCTGGGGCCAACGTCCTGACTTTC
CSASRQGDSGANVLTF
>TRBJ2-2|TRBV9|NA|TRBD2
TGTGCCAGCAGCGTAGGAGGGGAGGGTGCCGGGGAGCTGTTTTTT
CASSVGGEGAGELFF
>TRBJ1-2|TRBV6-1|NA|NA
TGTGCCAGCAGTGAACCAGGGGACTATGGCTACACCTTC
CASSEPGDYGYTF
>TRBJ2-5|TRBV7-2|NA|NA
TGTGCCAGCAGCCCCCTGAAAAGGGAGACCCAGTACTTC
CASSPLKRETQYF
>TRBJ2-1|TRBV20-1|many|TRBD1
TGCAGTCCCGACAGGGGCGACTACAATGAGCAGTTCTTC
CSPDRGDYNEQFF
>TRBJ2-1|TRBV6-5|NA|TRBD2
TGTGCCAGCAGTTACGAGGGCGGGGGGCCTATGATGGTCTACAATGAGCAGTTCTTC
CASSYEGGGPMMVYNEQFF
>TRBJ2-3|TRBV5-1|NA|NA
TGCGCCAGCAGCCCAAAACAGAGCCCAGATACGCAGTATTTT
CASSPKQSPDTQYF
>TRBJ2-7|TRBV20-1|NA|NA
TGCAGTGCTAGATCTAGAGACCAGCATAACTTCTACGAGCAGTACTTC
CSARSRDQHNFYEQYF
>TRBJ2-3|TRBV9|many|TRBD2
TGTGCCAGCAGCGTTTCCACCGGGACTAGCGGGGGAGATACGCAGTATTTT
CASSVSTGTSGGDTQYF
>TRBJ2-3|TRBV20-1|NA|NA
TGCAGTGCTAGAGCTAGTAGCGGCACAGATACGCAGTATTTT
CSARASSGTDTQYF
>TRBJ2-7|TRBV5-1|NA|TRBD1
TGCGCCAGCAGCTTCGGACAGGGCCGGGAGCAGTACTTC
CASSFGQGREQYF
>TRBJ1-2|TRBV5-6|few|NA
TGTGCCAGCAGCTTACGGACGGCCTCGGGAGGCTACACCTTC
CASSLRTASGGYTF
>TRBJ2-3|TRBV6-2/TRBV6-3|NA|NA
TGTGCCAGCAGTTACGGTCCCACAGATACGCAGTATTTT
CASSYGPTDTQYF
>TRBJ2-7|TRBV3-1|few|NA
TGTGCCAGCGGTAAAGCTCGGAGTACCTACGAGCAGTACTTC
CASGKARSTYEQYF
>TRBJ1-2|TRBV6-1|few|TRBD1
TGTGCCAGCAGTCAAGCGGCGGGACAGTTGGGCTACACCTTC
CASSQAAGQLGYTF
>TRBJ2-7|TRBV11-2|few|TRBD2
TGTGCCAGCAGTCAATCGGGGGGATACGAGCAGTACTTC
CASSQSGGYEQYF
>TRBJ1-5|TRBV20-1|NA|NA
TGCAGTGCTAGAGAAGGGGGGGCGCTTAGCAATCAGCCCCAGCATTTT
CSAREGGALSNQPQHF
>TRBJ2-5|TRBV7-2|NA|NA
TGTGCCAGCAGCCTCGGACTCACCACTGACGGGTGGGAGACCCAGTACTTC
CASSLGLTTDGWETQYF
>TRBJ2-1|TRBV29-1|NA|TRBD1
TGCAGCGCCACGACGGACAGGGGAACGAATGAGCAGTTCTTC
CSATTDRGTNEQFF
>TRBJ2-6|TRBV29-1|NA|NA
TGCAGCGTTAGCTCTGGGGCCAACGTCCTGACTTTC
CSVSSGANVLTF
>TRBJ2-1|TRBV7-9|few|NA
TGTGCCAGCAGCTTAGTAGGCAGCTCCTACAATGAGCAGTTCTTC
CASSLVGSSYNEQFF
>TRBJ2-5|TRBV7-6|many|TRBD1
TGTGCCAGCAGCTCAACCGGGACAGGATTCCAAGAGACCCAGTACTTC
CASSSTGTGFQETQYF
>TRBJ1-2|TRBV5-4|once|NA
TGTGCCAGCAGCTTGGAAGTGTGGGGCTACACCTTC
CASSLEVWGYTF
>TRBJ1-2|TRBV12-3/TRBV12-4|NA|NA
TGTGCCAGCAGTTTTTCTATCAGCCCCTATGGCTACACCTTC
CASSFSISPYGYTF
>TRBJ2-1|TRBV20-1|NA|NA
TGCAGTGCAGCGGACGGGAGCTCCTACAATGAGCAGTTCTTC
CSAADGSSYNEQFF